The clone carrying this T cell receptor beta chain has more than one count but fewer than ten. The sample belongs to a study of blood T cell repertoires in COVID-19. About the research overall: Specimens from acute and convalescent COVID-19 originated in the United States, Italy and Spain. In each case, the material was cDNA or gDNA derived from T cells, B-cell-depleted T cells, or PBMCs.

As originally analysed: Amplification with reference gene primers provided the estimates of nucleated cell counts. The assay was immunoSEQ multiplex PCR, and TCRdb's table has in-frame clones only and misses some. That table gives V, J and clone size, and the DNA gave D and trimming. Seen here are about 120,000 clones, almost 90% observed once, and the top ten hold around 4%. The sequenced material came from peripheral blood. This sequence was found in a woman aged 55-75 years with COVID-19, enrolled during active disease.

The CDR3 loop is CASSFRQGYEQYF. DNA of the CDR3: TGCGCCAGCAGCTTCCGACAGGGCTACGAGCAGTACTTC. This chain uses TRBV5-1 with TRBJ2-7; 7 nucleotides align to TRBD1. Germline values: CDR1 SGHRS, CDR2 YFSETQ. This CDR3 has 13 residues. The trim removed 2 bases at V and 3 bases at J, leaving 2 bases unmatched.